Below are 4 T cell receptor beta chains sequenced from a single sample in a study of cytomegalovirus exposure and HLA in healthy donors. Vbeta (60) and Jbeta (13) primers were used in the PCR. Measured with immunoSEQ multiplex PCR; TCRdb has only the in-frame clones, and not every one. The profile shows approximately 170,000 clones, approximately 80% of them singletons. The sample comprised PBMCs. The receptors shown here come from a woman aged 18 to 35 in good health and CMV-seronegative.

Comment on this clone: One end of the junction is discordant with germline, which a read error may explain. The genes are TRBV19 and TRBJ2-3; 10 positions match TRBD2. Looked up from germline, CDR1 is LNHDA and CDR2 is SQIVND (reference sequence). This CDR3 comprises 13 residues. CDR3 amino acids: CASSSGGPDTQYF. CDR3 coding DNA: TGTGCCAGCAGTAGCGGGGGGCCAGATACGCAGTATTTT. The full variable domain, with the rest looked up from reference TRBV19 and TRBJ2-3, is DGGITQSPKYLFRKEGQNVTLSCEQNLNHDAMYWYRQDPGQGLRLIYYSQIVNDFQKGDIAEGYSVSREKKESFPLTVTSAQKNPTAFYLCASSSGGPDTQYFGPGTRLTVL.

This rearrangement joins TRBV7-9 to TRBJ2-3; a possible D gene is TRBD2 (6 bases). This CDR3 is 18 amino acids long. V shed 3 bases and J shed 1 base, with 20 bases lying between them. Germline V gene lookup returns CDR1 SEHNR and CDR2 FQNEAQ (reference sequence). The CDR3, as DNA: TGTGCCAGCAGCTTGCGGCAGGGAGGCGTTCGCGGCACAGATACGCAGTATTTT. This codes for CASSLRQGGVRGTDTQYF.

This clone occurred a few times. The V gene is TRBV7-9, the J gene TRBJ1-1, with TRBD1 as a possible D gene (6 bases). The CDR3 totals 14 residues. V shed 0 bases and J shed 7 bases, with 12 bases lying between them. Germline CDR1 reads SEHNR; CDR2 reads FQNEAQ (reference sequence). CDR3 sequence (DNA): TGTGCCAGCAGCTTAGCGGGGGGGCGCGATGAAGCTTTCTTT. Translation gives CASSLAGGRDEAFF. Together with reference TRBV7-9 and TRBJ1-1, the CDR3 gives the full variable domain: DTGVSQNPRHKITKRGQNVTFRCDPISEHNRLYWYRQTLGQGPEFLTYFQNEAQLEKSRLLSDRFSAERPKGSFSTLEIQRTEQGDSAMYLCASSLAGGRDEAFFGQGTRLTVV.

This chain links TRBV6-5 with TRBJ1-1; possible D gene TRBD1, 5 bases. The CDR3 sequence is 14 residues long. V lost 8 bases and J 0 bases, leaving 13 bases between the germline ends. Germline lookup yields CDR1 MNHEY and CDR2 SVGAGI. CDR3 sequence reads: CASHMTAMNTEAFF. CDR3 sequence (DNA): TGTGCCAGCCATATGACAGCAATGAACACTGAAGCTTTCTTT.